One T cell receptor (beta chain) is described in this entry. Antigen unknown. Produced via immunoSEQ multiplex PCR; TCRdb's table is partial and in-frame only. The sample lists about 80,000 clones; over 75% were seen once. This sample was included in a study of vaccination effects on CD4 cells after COVID-19. Across the whole study: Post-vaccine sampling occurred a median 72 days after the second dose.

V dropped 7 bases and J dropped 4 bases, with 13 bases sitting between them. This CDR3 is built from 13 residues. Prior to sequencing, the ViraFEST assay stimulated PBMC with viral peptide pools, which expanded the antigen-specific CD4+ T cells. Isolating CD4+ T cells followed more than eight days of culture. Either the mRNA-1273 or the BNT162b2 vaccine was given to participants as two doses. Study-wide findings and caveats: Missing from the study were early post-infection timepoints, and its convalescent patients were few. There was only 1 of 255 vaccine-induced clones in healthy vaccinees that cross-reacted with common cold coronaviruses.

The clonotype comes from a human donor who received a COVID-19 vaccine. Source: CD4+ T cells from PBMCs cultured with HCoV-OC43 spike peptides, taken after COVID-19 vaccination. Subset denoted: HCoV-OC43 spike overlapping peptide pool stimulation. The gene calls are TRBV12-3 or TRBV12-4 and TRBJ1-1; perhaps TRBD1 as D (5 bases). The CDR3 DNA follows: TGTGCCAGCATCACCCAGGGTGCCACTGAAGCTTTCTTT. Protein product: CASITQGATEAFF.